One and the same sample provided the 26 T cell receptor beta chains below, sequenced in a study of blood T cell repertoires in COVID-19. Assay: immunoSEQ multiplex PCR; the TCRdb copy retains only in-frame clones and omits some. The table includes 200,000 or so clones, 87% detected once. The sample was PBMCs or T cells enriched from blood (not recorded which). These TCRs come from a man younger than 40 in a cohort exposed to, infected with or recovered from COVID-19 (not recorded which).

This clone was counted a few times. The V gene is TRBV5-1, the J gene TRBJ1-5; TRBD1 matches 10 bases. V trimming: 4 bases; J trimming: 5 bases; junction bases outside the gene matches: 3. This CDR3 has 14 amino acids. The germline V gene has CDR1 SGHRS and CDR2 YFSETQ. In DNA, the CDR3 is TGCGCCAGCAGCATAGGACAGGGGGATCAGCCCCAGCATTTT. Amino acid sequence: CASSIGQGDQPQHF.

The rearrangement uses TRBV7-2 and TRBJ2-7; TRBD2 matches 8 bases. Trimming cost V 4 bases and J 1 base; bases outside gene matches: 9. This CDR3 has 16 amino acids. Germline V gene data show CDR1 as SGHTA and CDR2 as FQGNSA. In DNA, the CDR3 is TGTGCCAGCAGCTCCTCCTTACTAGCGGCTTCCTACGAGCAGTACTTC. Protein sequence: CASSSSLLAASYEQYF.

The rearrangement joins TRBV7-9 to TRBJ2-7, with TRBD1 matching 7 bases. CDR3 size: 16 residues. Germline V gives CDR1 SEHNR, CDR2 FQNEAQ (reference sequence). J lost 6 bases, V lost 5 bases, and 16 bases had no gene match. The CDR3 nucleotides are TGTGCCAGCAGCAGAAGTGAACAGGGGTTTCTACGCGAGCAGTACTTC. It encodes CASSRSEQGFLREQYF.

The V call is TRBV9, the J call TRBJ1-2; TRBD1 aligns across 9 bases. The J segment lost 4 bases and the V segment lost 0 bases, leaving 4 bases of the junction unmatched. The germline V gene has CDR1 SGDLS and CDR2 YYNGEE. This CDR3 is built from 15 residues. CDR3 sequence: CASSVGTGEIYGYTF. DNA of the CDR3: TGTGCCAGCAGCGTAGGGACAGGGGAAATCTATGGCTACACCTTC.

The CDR3 region has the DNA TGTGCCAGCAGGGGGGCCTTGGCCTATGGCTACACCTTC. It translates to CASRGALAYGYTF. The chain joins TRBV12-3 or TRBV12-4 to TRBJ1-2, with D possibly matching TRBD1 (6 bases). The CDR3 is 13 residues long. Trimming left V 6 bases short and J 4 bases short, with 12 bases between.

The V gene is TRBV7-8, the J gene TRBJ1-1; D is perhaps TRBD1 (6 bases). This CDR3 has 15 amino acids. Between the trimmed V and J ends, which lost 3 bases and 4 bases, there was a span of 15 bases. CDR1 is SGHVS and CDR2 is FQNEAQ in the germline V gene. The DNA of the CDR3 is TGTGCCAGCAGCTTGAGGGGGGGCTTGACCACTGAAGCTTTCTTT. It is translated as CASSLRGGLTTEAFF.

This clone appeared a single time. The rearrangement links TRBV15 to TRBJ2-7, with 9 bases lining up with TRBD1. Germline values: CDR1 LNHNV, CDR2 YYDKDF (reference sequence). The CDR3 spans 14 residues. Trimming removed 0 bases from V and 9 bases from J; junction bases left unmatched: 6. The CDR3 nucleotides are TGTGCCACCAGCAGAGATTCGGGGACAGGGAGGCAGTACTTC. Its translation is CATSRDSGTGRQYF.

The CDR3 nucleotides are TGTGCCAGCAGTGCCCCGGGACAGATGAATGGCTACACCTTC. Its protein product is CASSAPGQMNGYTF. The chain employs TRBV27 and TRBJ1-2; TRBD1 matches at 7 bases. This CDR3 spans 14 amino acids. The ends lost 5 bases at V and 6 bases at J; junction bases unmatched: 9. Germline assignment: CDR1 MNHEY and CDR2 SMNVEV (reference sequence).

A single count supports this clone. J is TRBJ2-7 and V is TRBV6-5, with D possibly TRBD2 on 5 matching bases. Germline CDR1 MNHEY, CDR2 SVGAGI. This CDR3 is built from 14 residues. Trimming pared 4 bases from V and 4 bases from J, leaving 14 bases between. The CDR3 loop reads CASSFERVAYEQYF. CDR3 sequence (DNA): TGTGCCAGCAGTTTTGAAAGGGTAGCGTACGAGCAGTACTTC.

J is TRBJ2-1 and V is TRBV6-4; 10 bases fit TRBD1. Germline V gene sequence: CDR1 MRHNA, CDR2 SNTAGT. The CDR3 contains 13 residues. The junction had 1 base not matched to a gene; V was cut back by 4 bases and J by 7 bases. The CDR3 DNA follows: TGTGCCAGCAGTGCGGACAGGGGGAATGAGCAGTTCTTC. Translated, it gives CASSADRGNEQFF.

The V call is TRBV18, the J call TRBJ2-1; 7 bases are a match to TRBD1. From germline, CDR1 is KGHSH and CDR2 LQKENI. The CDR3 sequence is 17 residues long. J was trimmed by 6 bases and V by 2 bases; bases with no gene match: 13. The CDR3 here is CASSPVRVRQGSNEQFF. CDR3 sequence (DNA): TGTGCCAGCTCACCAGTGAGAGTTCGACAGGGAAGCAATGAGCAGTTCTTC.

With regard to this clone: At one boundary the junction diverges from the germline segment, which might be a read error. The chain combines TRBV7-7 with TRBJ2-1, with 8 nucleotides matching TRBD1. Germline CDR1 is SSHAT and CDR2 is FNYEAQ (reference sequence). This CDR3 has 15 amino acids. CDR3 loop: CASSASGQGRFEQFF. The DNA for the CDR3 is TGTGCTAGCAGCGCGAGCGGACAGGGCCGGTTTGAGCAGTTCTTC.

The chain uses TRBV29-1 and TRBJ2-7; TRBD2 matches 9 bases. The CDR3 runs to 16 residues. Germline CDR1 is SQVTM and CDR2 is ANQGSEA. J was trimmed by 1 base and V by 3 bases; bases with no gene match: 10. The CDR3 region has the DNA TGCAGCGTTGAGACCTTGCCTAGCGGGGCTTCCTACGAGCAGTACTTC. This encodes CSVETLPSGASYEQYF.

The V call is TRBV7-3, the J call TRBJ2-5; TRBD2 matches 13 bases. Trimming removed 5 bases from V and 2 bases from J; junction bases left unmatched: 11. The V gene's germline CDR1 is SGHTA and CDR2 FQGTGA. CDR3 length equals 18 residues. Written as DNA, the CDR3 is TGTGCCAGCAGCGATAGGGGACTAGCGGGAACTAAACAAGAGACCCAGTACTTC. It specifies CASSDRGLAGTKQETQYF.

The V call is TRBV28, the J call TRBJ2-1, with a weak D call TRBD2 (6 bases). CDR3 length: 14 amino acids. The germline gives CDR1 MDHEN, CDR2 SYDVKM. The germline V and J ends were trimmed by 7 bases and 5 bases, with 15 bases remaining between them. The CDR3 protein is CASIRGAVNNEQFF. CDR3 nucleotide sequence: TGTGCCAGCATCCGCGGGGCAGTAAACAATGAGCAGTTCTTC.

The chain uses TRBV10-3 and TRBJ2-7; tentatively, D is TRBD2 (6 bases). CDR1 and CDR2 from the germline V gene are ENHRY and SYGVKD. V shed 2 bases and J shed 0 bases, with 8 bases lying between them. The CDR3 is made up of 14 amino acids. DNA for the CDR3: TGTGCCATCAGTGAGGGAGGGAGCTCCTACGAGCAGTACTTC. It specifies CAISEGGSSYEQYF.

This chain connects TRBV29-1 to TRBJ2-5; TRBD2 matches at 9 bases. Germline-derived CDR1 and CDR2 are SQVTM and ANQGSEA. With 4 bases clipped from V and 4 bases from J, the junction kept 10 bases outside the gene matches. The CDR3 spans 15 residues. This CDR3 is CSVVPIAGARETQYF. The CDR3 coding sequence is TGCAGCGTTGTTCCCATAGCGGGAGCTCGAGAGACCCAGTACTTC. The full variable domain, its missing parts supplied by reference TRBV29-1 and TRBJ2-5, is SAVISQKPSRDICQRGTSLTIQCQVDSQVTMMFWYRQQPGQSLTLIATANQGSEATYESGFVIDKFPISRPNLTFSTLTVSNMSPEDSSIYLCSVVPIAGARETQYFGPGTRLLVL.

The chain couples TRBV5-1 to TRBJ2-7; 10 nucleotides match TRBD1. CDR1 SGHRS and CDR2 YFSETQ come from the germline V gene. V shed 4 bases and J 3 bases; nucleotides not matched to a gene: 7. The CDR3 length is 15 residues. The CDR3 DNA follows: TGCGCCAGCAGCATCAACCGGGACAGGGGCTACGAGCAGTACTTC. It encodes CASSINRDRGYEQYF.

The gene calls are TRBV9 and TRBJ2-7; D possibly corresponds to TRBD1 (5 bases). The CDR3 is 15 amino acids. CDR1 SGDLS and CDR2 YYNGEE come from the germline V gene. V was pared by 0 bases and J by 3 bases, with 13 bases between. The CDR3 reads CASSVAGASDYEQYF. Written as DNA, the CDR3 is TGTGCCAGCAGCGTAGCTGGGGCCTCCGACTACGAGCAGTACTTC.

The rearrangement uses TRBV2 and TRBJ1-2; D is uncertain. The length of the CDR3 is 15 residues. Between the trimmed V and J ends, which lost 2 bases and 1 base, there was a span of 11 bases. Germline CDR1 SNHLY, CDR2 FYNNEI. The CDR3 bases are TGTGCCAGCAGTGAAAGTCAGGCACGTAACTATGGCTACACCTTC. It specifies CASSESQARNYGYTF.

The chain is built from TRBV18 and TRBJ2-7, with TRBD2 matching over 7 bases. The germline V gene encodes CDR1 KGHSH and CDR2 LQKENI. The CDR3 spans 16 residues. The trim removed 2 bases at V and 0 bases at J, leaving 7 bases unmatched. CDR3 loop: CASSPYPSGSSYEQYF. The CDR3, as DNA: TGTGCCAGCTCACCATATCCTAGCGGCAGCTCCTACGAGCAGTACTTC.

J is TRBJ1-1 and V is TRBV11-3; D not certain. CDR1 and CDR2 from the germline V gene are SGHNT and YENEEA. CDR3 size: 12 residues. V was clipped by 1 base and J by 6 bases, with 6 bases between them. CDR3 nucleotide sequence: TGTGCCAGCAGCTTAGGGAGGGCTGAAGCTTTCTTT. Protein sequence: CASSLGRAEAFF.

V gene TRBV12-5 combines with J gene TRBJ2-1, with 9 bases aligning to TRBD1. The trim removed 5 bases at V and 6 bases at J, leaving 11 bases unmatched. Germline loops: CDR1 LGHNT, CDR2 FRNRAP. CDR3 length: 16 amino acids. This CDR3 reads CASGAYSGQGLNEQFF. In DNA, the CDR3 is TGTGCTAGTGGTGCATACTCGGGACAGGGACTCAATGAGCAGTTCTTC.

V and J are TRBV5-1 and TRBJ1-2; TRBD1 is a possible D gene (5 bases). The CDR3 is 15 residues long. CDR1 is SGHRS and CDR2 is YFSETQ in the germline V gene. Deletions cut 4 bases from V and 2 bases from J, with 15 bases between. CDR3 region: CASSLSTAPNYGYTF. CDR3 nucleotide sequence: TGCGCCAGCAGCCTATCGACAGCGCCCAACTATGGCTACACCTTC.

The chain has TRBV3-1 (or the pseudogene TRBV3-2) and TRBJ2-1, with 7 bases matching TRBD2. There are 15 residues in the CDR3. The germline gives CDR1 LGHDT, CDR2 YNNKEL (reference sequence). Trimming at V came to 0 bases and at J to 7 bases, leaving 6 bases not matched to a gene. The CDR3 nucleotides are TGTGCCAGCAGCCAAGAGCGGGAGTGGTGGAATGAGCAGTTCTTC. It codes for CASSQEREWWNEQFF.

V gene TRBV7-9 combines with J gene TRBJ2-1; 7 bases are shared with TRBD2. The CDR3 has 15 residues. Germline loops: CDR1 SEHNR, CDR2 FQNEAQ (reference sequence). Trimming took 5 bases from V and 5 from J; bases not matched to a gene: 9. The chain's CDR3 is CASSEPGLPNNEQFF. The CDR3 DNA reads as TGTGCCAGCAGCGAACCGGGACTACCGAACAATGAGCAGTTCTTC.